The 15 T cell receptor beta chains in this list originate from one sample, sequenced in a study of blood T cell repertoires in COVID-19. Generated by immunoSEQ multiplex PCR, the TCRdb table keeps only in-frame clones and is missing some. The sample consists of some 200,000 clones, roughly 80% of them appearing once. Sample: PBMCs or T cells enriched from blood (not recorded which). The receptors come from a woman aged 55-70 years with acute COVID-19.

CDR3 bases: TGTGCCAGCAGTGGGGGGGAAGGGACAGGGAGCTATGGCTACACCTTC. It specifies CASSGGEGTGSYGYTF. J is TRBJ1-2 and V is TRBV27, with 9 bases matching TRBD1. The CDR3 loop spans 16 amino acids. Trimming took 5 bases from V and 4 from J; bases not matched to a gene: 11. Germline CDR1 MNHEY, CDR2 SMNVEV (reference sequence).

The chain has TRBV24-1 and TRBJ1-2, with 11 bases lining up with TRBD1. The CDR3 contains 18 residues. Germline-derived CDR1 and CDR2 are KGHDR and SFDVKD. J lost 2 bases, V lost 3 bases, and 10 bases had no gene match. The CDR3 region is CATSDPPGQGGTNYGYTF. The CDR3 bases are TGTGCCACCAGTGATCCTCCGGGACAGGGGGGAACCAACTATGGCTACACCTTC.

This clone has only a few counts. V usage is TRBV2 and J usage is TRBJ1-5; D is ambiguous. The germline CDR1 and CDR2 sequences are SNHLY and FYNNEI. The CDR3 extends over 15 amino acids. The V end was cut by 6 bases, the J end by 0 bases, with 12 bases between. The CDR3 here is CASRKEGNSNQPQHF. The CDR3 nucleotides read TGTGCCAGCAGGAAAGAGGGAAATAGCAATCAGCCCCAGCATTTT.

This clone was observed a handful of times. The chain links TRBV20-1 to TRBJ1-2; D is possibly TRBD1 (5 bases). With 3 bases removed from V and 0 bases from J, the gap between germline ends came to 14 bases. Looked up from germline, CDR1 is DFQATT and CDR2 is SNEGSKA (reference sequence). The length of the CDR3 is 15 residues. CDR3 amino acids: CSASGAQGSNYGYTF. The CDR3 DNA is TGCAGTGCTAGTGGGGCGCAGGGCTCTAACTATGGCTACACCTTC.

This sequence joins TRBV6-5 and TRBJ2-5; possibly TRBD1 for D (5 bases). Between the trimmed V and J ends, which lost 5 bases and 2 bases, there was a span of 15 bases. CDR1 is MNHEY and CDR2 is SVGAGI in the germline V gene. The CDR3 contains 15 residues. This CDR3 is CASSRTGPPQETQYF. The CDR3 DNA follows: TGTGCCAGCAGTCGAACAGGTCCCCCGCAAGAGACCCAGTACTTC.

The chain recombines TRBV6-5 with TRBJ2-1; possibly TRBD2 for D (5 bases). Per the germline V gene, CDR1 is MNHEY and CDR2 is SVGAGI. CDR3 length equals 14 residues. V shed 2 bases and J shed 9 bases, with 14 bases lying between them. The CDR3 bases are TGTGCCAGCAGTTACGGAACCCCACGGGGTGAGCAGTTCTTC. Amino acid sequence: CASSYGTPRGEQFF.

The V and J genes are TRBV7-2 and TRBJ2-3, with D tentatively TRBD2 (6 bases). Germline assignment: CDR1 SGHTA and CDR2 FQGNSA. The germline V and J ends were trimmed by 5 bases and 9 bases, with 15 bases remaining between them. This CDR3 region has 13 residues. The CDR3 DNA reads TGTGCCAGCAGCGCCAAACTAGCCTCCACGCAGTATTTT. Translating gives CASSAKLASTQYF.

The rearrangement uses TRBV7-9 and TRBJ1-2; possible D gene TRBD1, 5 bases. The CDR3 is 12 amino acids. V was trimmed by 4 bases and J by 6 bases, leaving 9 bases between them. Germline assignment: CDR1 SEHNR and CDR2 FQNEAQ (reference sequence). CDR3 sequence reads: CASSWGGDGYTF. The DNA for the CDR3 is TGTGCCAGCAGCTGGGGGGGAGATGGCTACACCTTC.

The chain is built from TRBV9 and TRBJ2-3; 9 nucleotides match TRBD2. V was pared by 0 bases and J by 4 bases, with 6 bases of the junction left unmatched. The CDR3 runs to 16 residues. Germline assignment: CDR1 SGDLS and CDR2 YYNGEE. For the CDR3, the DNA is TGTGCCAGCAGCGTAGGGGGAAGCGGGAGGTCAGATACGCAGTATTTT. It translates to CASSVGGSGRSDTQYF. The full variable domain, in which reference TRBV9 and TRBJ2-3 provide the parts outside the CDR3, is DSGVTQTPKHLITATGQRVTLRCSPRSGDLSVYWYQQSLDQGLQFLIQYYNGEERAKGNILERFSAQQFPDLHSELNLSSLELGDSALYFCASSVGGSGRSDTQYFGPGTRLTVL.

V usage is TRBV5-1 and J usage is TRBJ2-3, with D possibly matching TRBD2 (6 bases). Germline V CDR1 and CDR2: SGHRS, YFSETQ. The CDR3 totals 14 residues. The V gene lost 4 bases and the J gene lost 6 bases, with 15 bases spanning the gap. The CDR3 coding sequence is TGCGCCAGCAGCCCCCGGGGGATCGAGGATACGCAGTATTTT. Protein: CASSPRGIEDTQYF.

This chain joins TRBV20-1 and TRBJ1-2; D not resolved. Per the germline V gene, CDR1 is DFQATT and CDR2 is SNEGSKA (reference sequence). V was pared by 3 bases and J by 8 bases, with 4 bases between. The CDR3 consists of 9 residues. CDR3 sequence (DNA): TGCAGTGCTAGTCCGGGCTACACCTTC. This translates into CSASPGYTF.

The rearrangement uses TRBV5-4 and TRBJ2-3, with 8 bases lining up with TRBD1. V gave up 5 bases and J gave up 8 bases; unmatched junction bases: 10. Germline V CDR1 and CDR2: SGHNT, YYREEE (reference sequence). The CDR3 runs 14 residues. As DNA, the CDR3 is TGTGCCAGCAGTCTTTCAGGGGGCCTGGTTACGCAGTATTTT. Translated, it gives CASSLSGGLVTQYF.

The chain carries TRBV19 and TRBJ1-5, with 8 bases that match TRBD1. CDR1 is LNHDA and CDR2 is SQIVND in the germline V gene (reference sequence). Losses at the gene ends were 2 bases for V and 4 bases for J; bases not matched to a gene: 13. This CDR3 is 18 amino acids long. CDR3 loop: CASSIKIRTGTLNQPQHF. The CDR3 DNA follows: TGTGCCAGTAGTATAAAAATCCGGACAGGGACTTTAAATCAGCCCCAGCATTTT.

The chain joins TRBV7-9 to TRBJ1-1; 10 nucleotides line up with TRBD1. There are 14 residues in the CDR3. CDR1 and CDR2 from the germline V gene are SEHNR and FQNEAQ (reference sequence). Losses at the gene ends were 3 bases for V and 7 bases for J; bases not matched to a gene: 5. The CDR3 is CASSLGQGIREAFF. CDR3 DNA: TGTGCCAGCAGCTTGGGACAGGGGATACGTGAAGCTTTCTTT.

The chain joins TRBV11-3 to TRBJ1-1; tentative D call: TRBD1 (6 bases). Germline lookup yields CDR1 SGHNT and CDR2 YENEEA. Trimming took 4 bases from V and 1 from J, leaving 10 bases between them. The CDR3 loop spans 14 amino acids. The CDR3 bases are TGTGCCAGCAGCTCGGGACACCAGAACACTGAAGCTTTCTTT. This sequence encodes CASSSGHQNTEAFF. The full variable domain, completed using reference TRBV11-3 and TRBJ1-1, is EAGVVQSPRYKIIEKKQPVAFWCNPISGHNTLYWYLQNLGQGPELLIRYENEEAVDDSQLPKDRFSAERLKGVDSTLKIQPAELGDSAVYLCASSSGHQNTEAFFGQGTRLTVV.